Below, one T cell receptor (beta chain) is given with its context. Its antigen remains unknown. The V gene lost 0 bases and the J gene lost 7 bases, with 11 bases spanning the gap. The length of the CDR3 is 14 residues. Germline lookup yields CDR1 SGDLS and CDR2 YYNGEE. This sample was included in a study of Ad26.COV2.S vaccination and SARS-CoV-2 variants. The study's findings and limits: Breadth, reportedly substantial, characterized the spike-specific CD8+ and CD4+ T cell responses after vaccination. The TCR breadth and depth analyses may have produced an underestimate of total T cell responses. The study found higher spike-specific TCR breadth in vaccine than placebo recipients.

The repertoire was sequenced with immunoSEQ multiplex PCR; TCRdb's copy has only in-frame clones and lacks some. The sample has about 680,000 clones, around 92% seen once. The treatment: around 19 received Ad26.COV2.S at low or high dose, single or two shots; 5 received placebo; per-sample allocation not given. Collection of samples fell on day 63 after the first vaccine or placebo injection. The sample came from a Boston adult aged 18-55 years. The sequence came from a person aged 18-65 years who received the Ad26.COV2.S COVID-19 vaccine or a placebo. The specimen was peripheral blood, collected in a trial of Ad26.COV2.S vaccine versus placebo. The chain links TRBV9 to TRBJ2-1; the D is unclear. CDR3 sequence: CASSVATLRNEQFF. The DNA of the CDR3 is TGTGCCAGCAGCGTAGCTACTTTGAGGAATGAGCAGTTCTTC.